This T cell receptor (beta chain) was recovered during a study of T cell responses to AZD1222 COVID-19 vaccine. Study-level points and caveats: The study identified only five or six AZD1222 recipients as seropositive at baseline. Clonal diversity may have been underestimated in mostly white British donors. In the spike-specific TCR repertoire, nearly half reportedly target unmutated variant regions.

On this clone: Its antigen remains unidentified.

Sequenced by immunoSEQ multiplex PCR; TCRdb stores in-frame clones only, minus some. The table includes about 130,000 clones, 75% to 95% detected once. Sequences were derived from peripheral blood, sampled on day 0 of AZD1222 vaccination. This TCR derives from an adult in good health.

CDR3 sequence: CATKIRDTNQPQHF. The CDR3 nucleotides read TGTGCCACTAAGATCCGGGACACCAATCAGCCCCAGCATTTT. The chain has TRBV19 and TRBJ1-5, with D maybe TRBD1 (6 bases). V was cut by 10 bases and J by 3 bases, with 16 bases left in between. Germline V gene data show CDR1 as LNHDA and CDR2 as SQIVND (reference sequence). The CDR3 has 14 residues. The whole variable domain, remainder taken from reference TRBV19 and TRBJ1-5, is DGGITQSPKYLFRKEGQNVTLSCEQNLNHDAMYWYRQDPGQGLRLIYYSQIVNDFQKGDIAEGYSVSREKKESFPLTVTSAQKNPTAFYLCATKIRDTNQPQHFGDGTRLSIL.